This T cell receptor beta chain was identified during a study of shared T cell receptors in the human thymus. After removal of 2 bases from V and 7 bases from J, the junction contained 19 bases not matched to a gene. Looked up from germline, CDR1 is KGHSH and CDR2 is LQKENI. This CDR3 region has 19 residues. Assay: immunoSEQ multiplex PCR; the TCRdb copy retains only in-frame clones and omits some. This sample carries just under 550,000 clones, approximately 80% of them seen once, and the ten largest clones take about 0.012%. These data also featured in a second study, about human thymus T cells. This second report adds: Resected material from corrective heart surgery provided the thymus tissue analysed. Thymic and blood repertoires appeared to display a bias in their usage of V and J genes. Related reports documented highly overlapping thymic repertoires among unrelated individuals.

The source of this sequence is a boy in the first two years of life with a congenital heart defect. Material for sequencing was thymocytes. V usage is TRBV18 and J usage is TRBJ2-7; TRBD1 matches 11 bases. The CDR3 reads CASSPSKLERGQGGLEQYF. DNA for the CDR3: TGTGCCAGCTCACCATCAAAGTTGGAACGGGGACAGGGGGGCTTGGAGCAGTACTTC.